The sequence of this T cell receptor beta chain was determined in a study of CD8 T cells in ankylosing spondylitis. As concerns this clonotype: Antigen: not known.

The CDR3 length is 12 residues. Germline V gene lookup returns CDR1 SNHLY and CDR2 FYNNEI. Trimming removed 6 bases from V and 3 bases from J, with 9 bases in between. TCRdb passed the 5' RACE reads through MiXCR, listing each CDR3 protein once. The sample lists a few hundred thousand distinct CDR3 sequences, about 13% occurring once. General study findings and limits: Some of the motif variants had earlier been found in reactive arthritis patients' fluid and blood. The study identified a TCR beta motif of under ten highly homologous variants that appeared characteristic of ankylosing spondylitis blood.

V is TRBV2 and J is TRBJ2-7; D unclear. This receptor was identified in a male donor with ankylosing spondylitis. The sequenced material came from blood, either unsorted or a sorted T cell fraction (not recorded which). For the CDR3, the DNA is TGTGCCAGCAGCTCACAAGACTACGAGCAGTACTTC. It specifies CASSSQDYEQYF.